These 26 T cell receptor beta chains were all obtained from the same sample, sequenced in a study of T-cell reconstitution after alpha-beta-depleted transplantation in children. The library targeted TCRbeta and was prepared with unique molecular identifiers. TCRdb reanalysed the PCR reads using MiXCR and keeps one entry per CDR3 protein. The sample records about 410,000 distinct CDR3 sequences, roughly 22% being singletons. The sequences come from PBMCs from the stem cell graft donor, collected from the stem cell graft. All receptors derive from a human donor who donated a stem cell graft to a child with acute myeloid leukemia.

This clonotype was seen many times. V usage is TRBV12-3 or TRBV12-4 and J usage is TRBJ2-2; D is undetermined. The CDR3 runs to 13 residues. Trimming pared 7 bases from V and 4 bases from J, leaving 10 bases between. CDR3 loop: CASTPGVTGELFF. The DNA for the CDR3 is TGTGCCAGCACCCCTGGGGTCACCGGGGAGCTGTTTTTT.

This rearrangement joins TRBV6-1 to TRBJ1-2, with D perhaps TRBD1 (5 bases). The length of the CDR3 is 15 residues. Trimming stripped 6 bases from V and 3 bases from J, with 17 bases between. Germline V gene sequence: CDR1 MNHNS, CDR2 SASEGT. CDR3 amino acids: CASSRRGDGDYGYTF. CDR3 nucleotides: TGTGCCAGCAGCCGCCGGGGGGACGGAGACTATGGCTACACCTTC.

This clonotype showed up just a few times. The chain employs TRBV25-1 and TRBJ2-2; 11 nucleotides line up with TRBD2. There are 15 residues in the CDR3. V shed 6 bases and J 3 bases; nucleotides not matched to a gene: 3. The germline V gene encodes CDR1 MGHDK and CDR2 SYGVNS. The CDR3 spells CASSVAGGYTGELFF. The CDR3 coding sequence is TGTGCCAGCAGCGTAGCGGGAGGGTACACCGGGGAGCTGTTTTTT.

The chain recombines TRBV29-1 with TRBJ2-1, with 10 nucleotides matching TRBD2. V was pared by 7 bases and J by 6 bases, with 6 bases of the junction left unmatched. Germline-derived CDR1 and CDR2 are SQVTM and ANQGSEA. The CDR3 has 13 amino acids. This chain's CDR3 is CSETSGIVNEQFF. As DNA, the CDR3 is TGCAGCGAAACTAGCGGGATTGTCAATGAGCAGTTCTTC.

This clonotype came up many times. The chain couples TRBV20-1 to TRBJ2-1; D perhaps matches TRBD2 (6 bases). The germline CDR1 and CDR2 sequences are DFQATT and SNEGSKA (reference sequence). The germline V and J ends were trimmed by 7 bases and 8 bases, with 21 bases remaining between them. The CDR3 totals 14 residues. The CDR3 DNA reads TGCAGTGTTCCAAACACACGGGGAGGCGATGAGCAGTTCTTC. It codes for CSVPNTRGGDEQFF.

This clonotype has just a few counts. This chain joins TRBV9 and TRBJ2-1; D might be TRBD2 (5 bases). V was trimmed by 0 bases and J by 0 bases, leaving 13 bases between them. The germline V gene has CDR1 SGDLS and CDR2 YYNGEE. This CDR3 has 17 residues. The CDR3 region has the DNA TGTGCCAGCAGCGTAGCTAATGCGGGTTACTCCTACAATGAGCAGTTCTTC. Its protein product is CASSVANAGYSYNEQFF.

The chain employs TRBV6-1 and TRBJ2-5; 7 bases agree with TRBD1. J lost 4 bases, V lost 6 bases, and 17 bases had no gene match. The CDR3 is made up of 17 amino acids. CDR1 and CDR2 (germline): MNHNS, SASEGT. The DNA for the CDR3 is TGTGCCAGCAGCGCAGACATGGGACAGTTGTCCAGAGAGACCCAGTACTTC. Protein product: CASSADMGQLSRETQYF.

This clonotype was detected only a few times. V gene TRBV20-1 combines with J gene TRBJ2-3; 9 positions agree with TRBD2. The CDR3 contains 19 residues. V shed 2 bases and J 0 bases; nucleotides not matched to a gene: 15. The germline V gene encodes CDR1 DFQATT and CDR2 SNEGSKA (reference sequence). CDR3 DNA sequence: TGCAGTGCTAGAAACTTAGCGGGAGCCCCACTTCCTAGCACAGATACGCAGTATTTT. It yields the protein CSARNLAGAPLPSTDTQYF.

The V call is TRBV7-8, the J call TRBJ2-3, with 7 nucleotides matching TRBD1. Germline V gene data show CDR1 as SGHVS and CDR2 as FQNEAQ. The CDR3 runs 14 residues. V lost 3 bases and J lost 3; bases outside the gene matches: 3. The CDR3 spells CASSFTTGTDTQYF. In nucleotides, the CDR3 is TGTGCCAGCAGCTTTACGACAGGGACAGATACGCAGTATTTT.

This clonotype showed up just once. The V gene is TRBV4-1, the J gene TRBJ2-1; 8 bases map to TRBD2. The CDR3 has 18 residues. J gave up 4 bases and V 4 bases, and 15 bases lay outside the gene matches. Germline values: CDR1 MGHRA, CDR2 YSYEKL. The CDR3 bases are TGCGCCAGCAGCCGTAACTGGGGGGGACTAGACCTTTACAATGAGCAGTTCTTC. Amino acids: CASSRNWGGLDLYNEQFF.

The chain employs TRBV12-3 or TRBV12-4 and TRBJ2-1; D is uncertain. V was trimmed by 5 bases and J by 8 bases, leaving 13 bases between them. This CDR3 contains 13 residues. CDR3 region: CASSEGSPHEQFF. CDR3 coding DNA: TGTGCCAGCAGTGAAGGATCCCCCCATGAGCAGTTCTTC.

CDR3 sequence: CSVGTGGSEQFF. In nucleotides, the CDR3 is TGCAGCGTGGGGACAGGGGGAAGTGAGCAGTTCTTC. The chain couples TRBV29-1 to TRBJ2-1; 11 positions match TRBD1. The germline gives CDR1 SQVTM, CDR2 ANQGSEA. With V trimmed by 6 bases and J by 9 bases, 4 bases remained unmatched. The CDR3 runs to 12 residues.

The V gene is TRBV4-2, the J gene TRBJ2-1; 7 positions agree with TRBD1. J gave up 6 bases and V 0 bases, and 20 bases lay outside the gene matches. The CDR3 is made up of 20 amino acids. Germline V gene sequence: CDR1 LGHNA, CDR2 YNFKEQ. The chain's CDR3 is CASSQEKVWATNRGSNEQFF. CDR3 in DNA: TGTGCCAGCAGCCAAGAAAAAGTTTGGGCAACTAACAGGGGAAGCAATGAGCAGTTCTTC.

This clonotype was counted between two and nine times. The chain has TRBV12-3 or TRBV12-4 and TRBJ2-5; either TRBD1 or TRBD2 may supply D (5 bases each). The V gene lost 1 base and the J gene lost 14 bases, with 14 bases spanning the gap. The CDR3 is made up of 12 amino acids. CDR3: CASSLGDGNSYF. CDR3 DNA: TGTGCCAGCAGTTTAGGGGACGGGAATTCATACTTC.

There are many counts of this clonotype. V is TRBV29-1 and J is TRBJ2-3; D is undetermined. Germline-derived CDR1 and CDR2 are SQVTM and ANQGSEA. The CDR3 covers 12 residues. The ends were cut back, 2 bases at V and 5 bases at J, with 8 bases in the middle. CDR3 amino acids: CSVERAEDTQYF. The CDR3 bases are TGCAGCGTTGAAAGGGCGGAAGATACGCAGTATTTT.

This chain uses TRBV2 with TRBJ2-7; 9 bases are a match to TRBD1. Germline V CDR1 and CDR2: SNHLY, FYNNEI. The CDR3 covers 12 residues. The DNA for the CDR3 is TGTGCGACGGGACAGGGAATCTACGAGCAGTACTTC. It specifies CATGQGIYEQYF.

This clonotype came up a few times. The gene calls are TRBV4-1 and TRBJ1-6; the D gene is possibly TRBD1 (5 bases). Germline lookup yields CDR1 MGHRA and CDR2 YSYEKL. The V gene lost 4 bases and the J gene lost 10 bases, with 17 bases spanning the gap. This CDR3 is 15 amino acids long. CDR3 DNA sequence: TGCGCCAGCAGCCCCGGGGGAGGGAACAGGTCACCCCTCCACTTT. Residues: CASSPGGGNRSPLHF.

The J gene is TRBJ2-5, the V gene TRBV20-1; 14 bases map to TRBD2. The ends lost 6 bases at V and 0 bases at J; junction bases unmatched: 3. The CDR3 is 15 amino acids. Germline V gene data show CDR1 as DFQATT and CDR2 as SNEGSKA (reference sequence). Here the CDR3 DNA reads TGCAGTGCCACGGGACTAGCGGGAGACCAAGAGACCCAGTACTTC. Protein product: CSATGLAGDQETQYF.

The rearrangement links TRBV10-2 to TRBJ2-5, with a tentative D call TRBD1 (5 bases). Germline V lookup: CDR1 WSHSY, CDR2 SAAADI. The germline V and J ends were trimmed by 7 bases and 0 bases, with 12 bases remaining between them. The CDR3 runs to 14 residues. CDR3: CASNTGFNQETQYF. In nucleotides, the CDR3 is TGCGCCAGCAACACAGGTTTTAACCAAGAGACCCAGTACTTC.

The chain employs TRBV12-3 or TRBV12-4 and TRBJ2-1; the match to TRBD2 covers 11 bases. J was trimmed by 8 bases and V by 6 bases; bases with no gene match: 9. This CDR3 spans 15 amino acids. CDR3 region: CASSGLAGSAYEQFF. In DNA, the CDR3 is TGTGCCAGCAGCGGACTAGCGGGTTCGGCGTATGAGCAGTTCTTC.

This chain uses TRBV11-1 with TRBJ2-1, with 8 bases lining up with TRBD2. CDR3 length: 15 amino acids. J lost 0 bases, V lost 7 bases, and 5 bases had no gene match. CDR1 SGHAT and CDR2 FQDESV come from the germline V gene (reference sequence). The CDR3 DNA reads TGTGCCAGCACCACGGGAGGGTCCTCCTACAATGAGCAGTTCTTC. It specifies CASTTGGSSYNEQFF.

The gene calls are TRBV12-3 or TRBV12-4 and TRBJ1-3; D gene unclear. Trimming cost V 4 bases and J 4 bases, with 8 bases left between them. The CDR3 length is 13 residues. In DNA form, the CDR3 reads TGTGCCAGCAGTTCAATGATCGGAAACACCATATATTTT. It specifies CASSSMIGNTIYF.

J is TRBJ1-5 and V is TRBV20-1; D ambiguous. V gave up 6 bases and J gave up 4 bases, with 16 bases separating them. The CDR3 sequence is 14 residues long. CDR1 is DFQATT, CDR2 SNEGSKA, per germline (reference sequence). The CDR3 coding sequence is TGCAGTGCCTCGACGGGTCCGGGGAATCAGCCCCAGCATTTT. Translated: CSASTGPGNQPQHF.

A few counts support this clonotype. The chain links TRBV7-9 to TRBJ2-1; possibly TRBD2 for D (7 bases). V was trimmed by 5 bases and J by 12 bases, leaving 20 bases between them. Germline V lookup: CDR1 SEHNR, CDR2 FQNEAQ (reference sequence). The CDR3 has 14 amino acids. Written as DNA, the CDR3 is TGTGCCAGCAGCCCAATAGGGGGAAGGGAGGGGCAGTTCTTC. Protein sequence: CASSPIGGREGQFF. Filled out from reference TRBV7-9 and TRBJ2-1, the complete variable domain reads DTGVSQNPRHKITKRGQNVTFRCDPISEHNRLYWYRQTLGQGPEFLTYFQNEAQLEKSRLLSDRFSAERPKGSFSTLEIQRTEQGDSAMYLCASSPIGGREGQFFGPGTRLTVL.

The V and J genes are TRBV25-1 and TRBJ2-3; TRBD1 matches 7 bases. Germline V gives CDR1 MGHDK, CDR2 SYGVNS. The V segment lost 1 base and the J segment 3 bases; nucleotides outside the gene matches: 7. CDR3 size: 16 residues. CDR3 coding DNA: TGTGCCAGCAGTGAATTTAAGGGGGCGCGGACAGATACGCAGTATTTT. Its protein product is CASSEFKGARTDTQYF.

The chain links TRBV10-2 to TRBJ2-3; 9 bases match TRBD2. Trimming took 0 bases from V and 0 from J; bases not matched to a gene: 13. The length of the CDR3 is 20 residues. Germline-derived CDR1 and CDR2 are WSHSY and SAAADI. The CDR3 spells CASSESAAGGWISSTDTQYF. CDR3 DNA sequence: TGCGCCAGCAGTGAGTCTGCAGCGGGAGGTTGGATCTCTAGCACAGATACGCAGTATTTT.